This TCR beta chain was recovered during a study of shared clonotypes between healthy human individuals. Each cell subset's genomic DNA was divided evenly among several immunoSEQ plates. Profiling relied on immunoSEQ multiplex PCR, and the TCRdb table lists in-frame clones only, not all of them. The repertoire consists of 2 million to 2.5 million clones, with approximately 95% occurring once and the leading ten covering approximately 0.13%. Details on this clone: The antigen is not known.

Germline V gene lookup returns CDR1 GTSNPN and CDR2 SVGIG (reference sequence). The V and J ends lost 0 bases and 7 bases respectively, with 9 bases between them. This CDR3 contains 13 residues. Study-level findings and limits: Against clonotypes common to all four donors, non-shared ones had lower generation probabilities.

The chain combines TRBV30 with TRBJ1-4; unclear D gene. The sample consisted of naive CD4+ T cells sorted from blood. Regarding subset: CD45RA+ positively selected. The TCR was taken from a man younger than 35 in good health. CDR3 amino acids: CAWSVRAAEKLFF. The CDR3 DNA follows: TGTGCCTGGAGTGTGAGGGCAGCTGAAAAACTGTTTTTT.